The T cell receptor beta chain under discussion was sequenced for a study of CD8 T cells in Susac syndrome. Roughly 0.45 to 1 ug RNA was reverse transcribed with random hexamers. The immunoSEQ assay covered 54 Vbeta and 13 Jbeta segments for CDR3. TCRdb fed the immunoSEQ multiplex PCR reads into MiXCR, producing one record per CDR3 protein. The table shows some 180,000 distinct CDR3 sequences, with just under 95% occurring only once. The receptor was derived from a human donor with Susac syndrome. The specimen was CD4+ T cells from PBMCs.

As DNA, the CDR3 is TGTGCCAGCAGAAGGGGGTCTAGCGGGGGGGACCACCCACATGAGCAGTTCTTC. Translated: CASRRGSSGGDHPHEQFF. This rearrangement joins TRBV6-1 to TRBJ2-1, with TRBD2 matching over 12 bases. V lost 6 bases to trimming and J lost 8 bases; unmatched junction nucleotides: 17. The CDR3 is 18 amino acids. Germline V gene data show CDR1 as MNHNS and CDR2 as SASEGT.